This passage covers 12 T cell receptor beta chains from one sample sequenced in a study of blood T cell repertoires in COVID-19. Generated by immunoSEQ multiplex PCR, the TCRdb table keeps only in-frame clones and is missing some. This sample has fewer than 110,000 clones; around 87% occur once, and the top ten carry 11%. Sequenced sample: peripheral blood. The receptors were sampled from a young woman with acute or convalescent COVID-19.

V is TRBV7-9 and J is TRBJ1-2, with 8 bases matching TRBD1. Germline V gene data show CDR1 as SEHNR and CDR2 as FQNEAQ (reference sequence). The CDR3 consists of 15 residues. V dropped 7 bases and J dropped 3; count of bases not matched to a gene: 10. CDR3 in DNA: TGTGCCAGCATCCTTTTCGGACAGGGAGACTATGGCTACACCTTC. Its protein is CASILFGQGDYGYTF.

The chain employs TRBV7-2 and TRBJ1-1; D possibly corresponds to TRBD1 (5 bases). Trimming took 1 base from V and 10 from J, leaving 19 bases between them. This CDR3 region has 15 residues. CDR1 and CDR2 (germline): SGHTA, FQGNSA. The CDR3 DNA follows: TGTGCCAGCAGCTTAGAGGGTGGCTTCAGGGTCGGAGCTTTCTTT. This codes for CASSLEGGFRVGAFF.

This clone has just a few counts. V and J are TRBV19 and TRBJ1-2; D unresolved. The CDR3 has 13 residues. V was shortened by 0 bases and J by 5 bases, with 7 bases between the two germline ends. Germline V lookup: CDR1 LNHDA, CDR2 SQIVND (reference sequence). CDR3 sequence: CASSIDPLYGYTF. The CDR3 DNA sequence: TGTGCCAGTAGTATAGATCCGCTATATGGCTACACCTTC.

This chain uses TRBV5-1 with TRBJ1-2; D is ambiguous. The CDR3 has 12 amino acids. V shed 0 bases and J shed 6 bases, with 6 bases lying between them. Germline lookup yields CDR1 SGHRS and CDR2 YFSETQ. CDR3 bases: TGCGCCAGCAGCTTGGTATCTGATGGCTACACCTTC. Translated, it gives CASSLVSDGYTF.

This clone was counted a few times. The rearrangement joins TRBV11-2 to TRBJ1-4; perhaps TRBD1 as D (6 bases). There are 14 residues in the CDR3. V dropped 9 bases and J dropped 0 bases, with 11 bases sitting between them. Per the germline V gene, CDR1 is SGHAT and CDR2 is FQNNGV. CDR3 nucleotide sequence: TGTGCCAGTAATAGGGGGACAACTAATGAAAAACTGTTTTTT. Amino acid sequence: CASNRGTTNEKLFF. Supplemented by reference TRBV11-2 and TRBJ1-4, the full variable domain reads EAGVAQSPRYKIIEKRQSVAFWCNPISGHATLYWYQQILGQGPKLLIQFQNNGVVDDSQLPKDRFSAERLKGVDSTLKIQPAKLEDSAVYLCASNRGTTNEKLFFGSGTQLSVL.

The chain combines TRBV5-4 with TRBJ2-7; 9 bases are a match to TRBD1. The germline gives CDR1 SGHNT, CDR2 YYREEE (reference sequence). CDR3 length equals 15 residues. V lost 5 bases and J lost 3; bases outside the gene matches: 9. The CDR3 spells CASSSKTGGNYEQYF. The CDR3 nucleotides are TGTGCCAGCAGTAGCAAGACAGGGGGAAACTACGAGCAGTACTTC.

This clone was seen a single time. V gene TRBV4-1 combines with J gene TRBJ1-5; no reliable D call. Germline V lookup: CDR1 MGHRA, CDR2 YSYEKL. V dropped 1 base and J dropped 3 bases, with 4 bases sitting between them. The CDR3 sequence is 13 residues long. CDR3 amino acids: CASSQGNNQPQHF. The CDR3 DNA is TGCGCCAGCAGCCAAGGTAACAATCAGCCCCAGCATTTT.

The rearrangement links TRBV7-3 to TRBJ1-2; D not resolved. Trimming shortened V by 2 bases and J by 2 bases, and 6 bases separated the two germline ends. The CDR3 sequence is 13 residues long. CDR1 is SGHTA, CDR2 FQGTGA, per germline. CDR3 DNA sequence: TGTGCCAGCAGCTTAGGCGGGAACTATGGCTACACCTTC. It codes for CASSLGGNYGYTF.

This clone showed up just once. This sequence joins TRBV27 and TRBJ2-4, with 7 positions matching TRBD1. With V trimmed by 0 bases and J by 13 bases, 6 bases remained unmatched. Germline values: CDR1 MNHEY, CDR2 SMNVEV (reference sequence). The length of the CDR3 is 13 residues. CDR3 nucleotides: TGTGCCAGCAGTTTATCAGGAGACAGGGAGCAGTACTTC. It encodes CASSLSGDREQYF.

The V gene is TRBV11-2, the J gene TRBJ1-2; the D is unclear. Germline assignment: CDR1 SGHAT and CDR2 FQNNGV. Trimming removed 5 bases at V and 12 bases at J, with 19 bases between. The CDR3 totals 13 residues. CDR3 protein: CASSHLERRSHTF. CDR3 sequence (DNA): TGTGCCAGCAGCCACCTGGAGAGACGATCGCACACCTTC. Full variable domain (rest looked up from reference TRBV11-2 and TRBJ1-2): EAGVAQSPRYKIIEKRQSVAFWCNPISGHATLYWYQQILGQGPKLLIQFQNNGVVDDSQLPKDRFSAERLKGVDSTLKIQPAKLEDSAVYLCASSHLERRSHTFGSGTRLTVV.

The chain uses TRBV9 and TRBJ2-2; D gene ambiguous. This CDR3 contains 16 residues. V was clipped by 0 bases and J by 6 bases, with 15 bases between them. In germline, CDR1 is SGDLS, CDR2 YYNGEE. CDR3 sequence reads: CASSVASSFIAGELFF. The CDR3 region has the DNA TGTGCCAGCAGCGTAGCGAGTTCTTTTATTGCCGGGGAGCTGTTTTTT.

In this sample, this clone turned up once. The J gene is TRBJ2-3, the V gene TRBV29-1; D possibly corresponds to TRBD1 (5 bases). CDR3 length: 16 amino acids. The V and J ends lost 1 base and 2 bases respectively, with 16 bases between them. CDR1 and CDR2 from the germline V gene are SQVTM and ANQGSEA. CDR3 coding DNA: TGCAGCGTTGAAGTTAGTCGACAGACACACACAGATACGCAGTATTTT. Translation: CSVEVSRQTHTDTQYF.